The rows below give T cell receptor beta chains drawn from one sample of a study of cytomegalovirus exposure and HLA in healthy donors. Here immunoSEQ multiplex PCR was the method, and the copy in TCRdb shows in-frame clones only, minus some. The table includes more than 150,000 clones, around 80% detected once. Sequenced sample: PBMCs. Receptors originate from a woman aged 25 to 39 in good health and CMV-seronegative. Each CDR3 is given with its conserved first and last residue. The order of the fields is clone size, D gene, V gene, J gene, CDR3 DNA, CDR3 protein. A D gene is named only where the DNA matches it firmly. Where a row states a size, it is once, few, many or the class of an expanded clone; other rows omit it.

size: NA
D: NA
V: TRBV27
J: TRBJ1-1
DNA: TGTGCCAGCAGTTCGCTCACCAGTGAAGCTTTCTTT
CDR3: CASSSLTSEAFF

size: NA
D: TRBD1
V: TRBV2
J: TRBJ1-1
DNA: TGTGCCAGCAGCGCGGCTACAGGGGGAACTGAAGCTTTCTTT
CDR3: CASSAATGGTEAFF

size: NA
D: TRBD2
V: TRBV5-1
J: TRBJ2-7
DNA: TGCGCCAGCCGGACTAGCGGGGCCTACGAGCAGTACTTC
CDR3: CASRTSGAYEQYF

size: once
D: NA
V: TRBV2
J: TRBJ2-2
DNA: TGTGCCACTAGGGGGGGAGCGGGCACCGGGGAGCTGTTTTTT
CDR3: CATRGGAGTGELFF

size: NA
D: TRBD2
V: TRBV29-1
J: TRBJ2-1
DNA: TGCAGCGTTGAGGCTAGCGGGGGCCCCTACAATGAGCAGTTCTTC
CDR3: CSVEASGGPYNEQFF

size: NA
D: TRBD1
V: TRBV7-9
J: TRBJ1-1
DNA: TGTGCCAGCAGCCCCCGGACAGGAGAAGCTTTCTTT
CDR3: CASSPRTGEAFF

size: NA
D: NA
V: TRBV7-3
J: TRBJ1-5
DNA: TGTGCCAGCAGTCCGACAGGAGGCAATCAGCCCCAGCATTTT
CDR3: CASSPTGGNQPQHF

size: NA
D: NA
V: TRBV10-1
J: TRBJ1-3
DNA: TGCGCCAGCAGTGTAGAACTCGTTGCCGGAAACACCATATATTTT
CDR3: CASSVELVAGNTIYF

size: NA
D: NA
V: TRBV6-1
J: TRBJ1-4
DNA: TGTGCCAGCAGTGAACGGGGTTGGGGTGAAAAACTGTTTTTT
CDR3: CASSERGWGEKLFF

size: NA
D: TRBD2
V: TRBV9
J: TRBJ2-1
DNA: TGTGCCAGCAGGGGTGCGGGGGACAATGAGCAGTTCTTC
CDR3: CASRGAGDNEQFF

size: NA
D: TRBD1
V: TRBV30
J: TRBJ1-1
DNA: TGTGCCTGGACCCCGGGACAGGGGAACACTGAAGCTTTCTTT
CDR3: CAWTPGQGNTEAFF

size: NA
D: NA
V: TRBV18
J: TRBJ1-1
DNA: TGTGCCAGCTCACCAAGCTGGGAGGGGAGCACTGAAGCTTTCTTT
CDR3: CASSPSWEGSTEAFF

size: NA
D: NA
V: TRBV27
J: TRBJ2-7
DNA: TGTGCCAGCAGTTATGGCGGGGCTACTTTCGAGCAGTACTTC
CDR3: CASSYGGATFEQYF

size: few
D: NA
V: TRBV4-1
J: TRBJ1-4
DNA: TGCGCCAGCAGCCCCGGAGCAACTAATGAAAAACTGTTTTTT
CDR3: CASSPGATNEKLFF

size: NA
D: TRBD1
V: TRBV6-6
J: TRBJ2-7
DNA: TGTGCCAGCAGTTACCGGACAGGGATTATCCACGAGCAGTACTTC
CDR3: CASSYRTGIIHEQYF

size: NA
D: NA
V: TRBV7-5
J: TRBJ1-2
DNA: TGTGCCAGAAGCTTCAGTGGACAGACCTATGGCTACACCTTC
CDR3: CARSFSGQTYGYTF

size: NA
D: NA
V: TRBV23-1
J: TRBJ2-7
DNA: TGCGCCAGCAGCAACCCCAGCGTGAAGTACGAGCAGTACTTC
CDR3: CASSNPSVKYEQYF

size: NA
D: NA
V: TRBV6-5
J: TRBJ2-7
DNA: TGTGCCAGCAGTTACGGGTCGCCGGGGTCCTACGAGCAGTACTTC
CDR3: CASSYGSPGSYEQYF

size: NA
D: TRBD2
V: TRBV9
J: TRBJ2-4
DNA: TGTGCCAGCGCGGGGGGGCCTGGTAACATTCAGTACTTC
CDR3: CASAGGPGNIQYF

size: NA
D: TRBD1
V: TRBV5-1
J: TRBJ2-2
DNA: TGCGCCAGCAGCTGGGGACAGGCCGCGAACACCGGGGAGCTGTTTTTT
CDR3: CASSWGQAANTGELFF

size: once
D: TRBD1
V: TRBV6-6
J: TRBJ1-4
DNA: TGTGCCAGCAGACCTAACAGGGGGCCGGGTAATGAAAAACTGTTTTTT
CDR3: CASRPNRGPGNEKLFF

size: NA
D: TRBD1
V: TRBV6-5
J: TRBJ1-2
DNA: TGTGCCAGCAGTTCCGGGACAGGGGTATCCTATGGCTACACCTTC
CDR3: CASSSGTGVSYGYTF

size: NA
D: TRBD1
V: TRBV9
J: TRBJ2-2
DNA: TGTGCCAGCAGCGTCGGGACAGGGGGTCGGGGGACCGGGGAGCTGTTTTTT
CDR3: CASSVGTGGRGTGELFF

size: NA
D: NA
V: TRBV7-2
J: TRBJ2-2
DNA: TGTGCCAGCAGCTTAAACAGGGCGAACACCGGGGAGCTGTTTTTT
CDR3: CASSLNRANTGELFF

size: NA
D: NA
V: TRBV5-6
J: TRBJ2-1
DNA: TGTGCCAGCAGCTCCCCGAAGTCGTTCGGGGAATCCTACAATGAGCAGTTCTTC
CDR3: CASSSPKSFGESYNEQFF

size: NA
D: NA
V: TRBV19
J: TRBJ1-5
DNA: TGTGCCAGTAGTATCGTCCCCTACAATCAGCCCCAGCATTTT
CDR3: CASSIVPYNQPQHF

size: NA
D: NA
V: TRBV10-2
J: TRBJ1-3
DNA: TGCGCCAGCAGTGTTGGAGGAGGTGGAAACACCATATATTTT
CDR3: CASSVGGGGNTIYF

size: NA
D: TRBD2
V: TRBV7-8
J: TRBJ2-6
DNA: TGTGCCAGCAGCTTAGATAGCGGGTTGTGGGAATCTGGGGCCAACGTCCTGACTTTC
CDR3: CASSLDSGLWESGANVLTF